The clone carrying this T cell receptor beta chain showed up just a few times. Its antigen is unknown. Lesional scalp tissue (obtained by punch biopsy) and peripheral blood were collected from alopecia areata patients. The germline CDR1 and CDR2 sequences are MGHDK and SYGVNS. CDR3 length: 15 residues. V lost 3 bases and J lost 8; bases outside the gene matches: 11. As the sequencing template, cDNA was produced by extracting RNA and reverse transcribing it. Libraries were prepared by immunoSEQ multiplex PCR; TCRdb keeps only in-frame clonotypes and omits some of them. The sample gives 160,000 or so clones, about 72% of which show up once; approximately 10% is in the top ten. This entry is derived from a study of CD8+ T cells in alopecia areata. Across the whole study: Twice daily, treated patients received 5 to 10 mg of oral tofacitinib. Whole-study results and caveats: Sequencing of scalp tissue also captures the resident alphabeta T cells of normal skin.

This chain uses TRBV25-1 with TRBJ1-2; 8 bases fit TRBD1. This TCR derives from a human donor with alopecia areata. Sequencing used CD8+ T cells sorted from blood, obtained at week 0. The CDR3 protein is CASSDYGQGPLGYTF. CDR3 in DNA: TGTGCCAGCAGTGATTACGGACAGGGCCCTTTGGGCTACACCTTC.